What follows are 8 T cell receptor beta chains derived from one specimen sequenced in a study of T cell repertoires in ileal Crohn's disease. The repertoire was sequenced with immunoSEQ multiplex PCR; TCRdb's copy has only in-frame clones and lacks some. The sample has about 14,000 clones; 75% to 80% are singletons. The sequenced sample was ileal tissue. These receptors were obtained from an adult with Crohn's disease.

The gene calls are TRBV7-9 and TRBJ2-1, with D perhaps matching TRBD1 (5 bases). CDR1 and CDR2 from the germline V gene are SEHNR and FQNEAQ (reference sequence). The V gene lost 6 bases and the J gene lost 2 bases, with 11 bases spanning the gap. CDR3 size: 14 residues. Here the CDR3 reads CASSSTAPYNEQFF. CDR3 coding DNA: TGTGCCAGCAGTTCGACAGCCCCCTACAATGAGCAGTTCTTC.

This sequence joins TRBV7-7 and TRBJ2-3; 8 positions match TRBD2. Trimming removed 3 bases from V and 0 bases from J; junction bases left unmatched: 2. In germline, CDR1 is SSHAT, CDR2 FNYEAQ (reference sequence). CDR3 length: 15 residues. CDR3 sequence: CASSLTSASTDTQYF. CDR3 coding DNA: TGTGCCAGCAGCTTGACTAGCGCTAGCACAGATACGCAGTATTTT.

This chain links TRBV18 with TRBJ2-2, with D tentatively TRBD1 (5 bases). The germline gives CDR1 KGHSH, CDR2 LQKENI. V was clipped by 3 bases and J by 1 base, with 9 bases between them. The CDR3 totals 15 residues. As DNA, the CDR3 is TGTGCCAGCTCACCCTCAGGGTTGAACACCGGGGAGCTGTTTTTT. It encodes CASSPSGLNTGELFF. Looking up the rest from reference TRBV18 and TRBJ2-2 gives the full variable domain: NAGVMQNPRHLVRRRGQEARLRCSPMKGHSHVYWYRQLPEEGLKFMVYLQKENIIDESGMPKERFSAEFPKEGPSILRIQQVVRGDSAAYFCASSPSGLNTGELFFGEGSRLTVL.

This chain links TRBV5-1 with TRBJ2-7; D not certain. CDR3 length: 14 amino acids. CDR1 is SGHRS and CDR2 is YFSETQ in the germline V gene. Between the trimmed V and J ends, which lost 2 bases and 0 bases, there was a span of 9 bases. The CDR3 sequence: CASSFLTDSYEQYF. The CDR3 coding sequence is TGCGCCAGCAGCTTCTTAACAGACTCCTACGAGCAGTACTTC.

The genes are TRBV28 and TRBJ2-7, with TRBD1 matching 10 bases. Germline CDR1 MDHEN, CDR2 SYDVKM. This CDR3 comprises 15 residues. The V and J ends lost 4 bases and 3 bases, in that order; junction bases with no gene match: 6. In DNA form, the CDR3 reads TGTGCCAGCAGTTATACCGGGACAGGGGACTACGAGCAGTACTTC. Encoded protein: CASSYTGTGDYEQYF.

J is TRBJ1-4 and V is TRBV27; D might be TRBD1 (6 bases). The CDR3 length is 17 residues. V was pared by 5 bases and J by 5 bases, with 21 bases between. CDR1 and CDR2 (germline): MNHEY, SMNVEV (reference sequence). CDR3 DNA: TGTGCCAGCAGTCAAAACTTAAACAGGGCCCGAAATGAAAAACTGTTTTTT. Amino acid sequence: CASSQNLNRARNEKLFF.

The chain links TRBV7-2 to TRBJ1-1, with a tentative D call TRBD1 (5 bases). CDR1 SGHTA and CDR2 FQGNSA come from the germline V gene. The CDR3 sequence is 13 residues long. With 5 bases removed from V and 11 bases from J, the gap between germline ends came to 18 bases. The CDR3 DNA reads TGTGCCAGCAGCCCGAGCGGGGGTCTATTGGCTTTCTTT. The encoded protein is CASSPSGGLLAFF. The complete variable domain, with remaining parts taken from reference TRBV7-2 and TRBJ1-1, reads GAGVSQSPSNKVTEKGKDVELRCDPISGHTALYWYRQSLGQGLEFLIYFQGNSAPDKSGLPSDRFSAERTGGSVSTLTIQRTQQEDSAVYLCASSPSGGLLAFFGQGTRLTVV.

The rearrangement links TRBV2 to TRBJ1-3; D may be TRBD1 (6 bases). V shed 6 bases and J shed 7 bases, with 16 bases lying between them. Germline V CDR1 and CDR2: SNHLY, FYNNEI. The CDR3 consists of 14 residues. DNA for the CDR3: TGTGCCAGCAGCCCTATAAACACAGGGAACACCATATATTTT. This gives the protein CASSPINTGNTIYF.